Below are 32 T cell receptor beta chains sequenced from a single sample in a study of beta chain features in type 1 diabetes. TCRB transcripts that were expressed got sequenced, as all of the isolated RNA had been reverse transcribed. TCRdb's table, derived via immunoSEQ multiplex PCR, lists solely in-frame clones and lacks some. The repertoire includes a few hundred thousand clones, about 12% of them detected once, and approximately 0.015% sits in the top ten. Material: naive CD4+ T cells from blood. The source is a man aged 18 to 35 in good health.

The chain recombines TRBV4-2 with TRBJ2-5; perhaps TRBD2 as D (5 bases). V lost 3 bases, J lost 1 base, and 9 bases lay in between. Germline loops: CDR1 LGHNA, CDR2 YNFKEQ. The CDR3 loop spans 14 amino acids. This chain's CDR3 is CASSHSGFQETQYF. The CDR3 DNA is TGTGCCAGCAGCCACAGCGGATTCCAAGAGACCCAGTACTTC.

A few counts support this clone. The rearrangement uses TRBV6-5 and TRBJ2-7; 8 nucleotides align to TRBD2. V trimming: 7 bases; J trimming: 5 bases; junction bases outside the gene matches: 13. The CDR3 has 15 residues. Per the germline V gene, CDR1 is MNHEY and CDR2 is SVGAGI. CDR3 DNA: TGTGCCAGCACCCGTAGTCTAGCGGGTGCTGACGAGCAGTACTTC. As protein: CASTRSLAGADEQYF.

This sequence joins TRBV6-5 and TRBJ2-1; D not resolved. This CDR3 is built from 15 residues. The germline V gene has CDR1 MNHEY and CDR2 SVGAGI. The ends were cut back, 2 bases at V and 1 base at J, with 9 bases in the middle. This CDR3 reads CASSYGQPSYNEQFF. DNA for the CDR3: TGTGCCAGCAGTTACGGGCAGCCTTCCTACAATGAGCAGTTCTTC.

The CDR3 is CAGSQGEGNQPQHF. DNA for the CDR3: TGTGCCGGATCCCAGGGTGAGGGCAATCAGCCCCAGCATTTT. The chain employs TRBV2 and TRBJ1-5; D might be TRBD1 (5 bases). The CDR3 extends over 14 amino acids. V was cut by 11 bases and J by 2 bases, with 16 bases left in between. Per the germline V gene, CDR1 is SNHLY and CDR2 is FYNNEI.

The CDR3 region has the DNA TGTGCCAGCTCACCGGGACAGGGTGGAATCACAGATACGCAGTATTTT. Translating it yields CASSPGQGGITDTQYF. The chain joins TRBV18 to TRBJ2-3; 9 bases line up with TRBD1. The germline gives CDR1 KGHSH, CDR2 LQKENI. The CDR3 covers 16 residues. V was pared by 3 bases and J by 2 bases, with 6 bases of the junction left unmatched.

This clone was seen a handful of times. The chain employs TRBV5-1 and TRBJ1-1; 8 bases fit TRBD1. With V trimmed by 0 bases and J by 6 bases, 7 bases remained unmatched. This CDR3 comprises 15 residues. Germline V gene data show CDR1 as SGHRS and CDR2 as YFSETQ. The CDR3 reads CASSLEAGGRAEAFF. For the CDR3, the DNA is TGCGCCAGCAGCTTGGAGGCAGGGGGCCGCGCTGAAGCTTTCTTT.

J is TRBJ2-5 and V is TRBV6-5; tentative D call: TRBD1 (5 bases). The germline V and J ends were trimmed by 5 bases and 5 bases, with 12 bases remaining between them. The germline gives CDR1 MNHEY, CDR2 SVGAGI. The CDR3 extends over 13 amino acids. The CDR3 region has the DNA TGTGCCAGCAGTCGTTCAGGGATGGAGACCCAGTACTTC. Translation: CASSRSGMETQYF.

This clone was counted only a few times. The rearrangement links TRBV30 to TRBJ2-7; 8 bases are a match to TRBD2. After removal of 3 bases from V and 0 bases from J, the junction contained 7 bases not matched to a gene. The CDR3 has 15 amino acids. CDR1 GTSNPN and CDR2 SVGIG come from the germline V gene (reference sequence). This CDR3 reads CAWSLRLAGSYEQYF. DNA for the CDR3: TGTGCCTGGAGCCTAAGGCTAGCGGGCTCCTACGAGCAGTACTTC.

The J gene is TRBJ2-1, the V gene TRBV28; D is uncertain. CDR3 length: 12 amino acids. Germline V gene data show CDR1 as MDHEN and CDR2 as SYDVKM. Trimming took 2 bases from V and 10 from J, leaving 9 bases between them. CDR3 residues: CASSLTLREQFF. The CDR3 DNA reads as TGTGCCAGCAGTTTAACCCTCAGGGAGCAGTTCTTC.

This clone has a handful of counts. V is TRBV5-4 and J is TRBJ1-1; the D is unclear. CDR1 and CDR2 from the germline V gene are SGHNT and YYREEE (reference sequence). Trimming removed 0 bases from V and 1 base from J, with 13 bases in between. The CDR3 runs to 16 residues. The CDR3, as DNA: TGTGCCAGCAGCTTGGGCCGGGAGAGAGGGAACACTGAAGCTTTCTTT. Translating gives CASSLGRERGNTEAFF.

The chain joins TRBV6-5 to TRBJ2-7; maybe TRBD2 (6 bases). CDR3 length equals 15 residues. Trimming stripped 6 bases from V and 3 bases from J, with 18 bases between. In germline, CDR1 is MNHEY, CDR2 SVGAGI. The CDR3 DNA follows: TGTGCCAGCAGCCAGACCGGGACTGGGGACTACGAGCAGTACTTC. This codes for CASSQTGTGDYEQYF.

This clone was observed a handful of times. The V and J genes are TRBV9 and TRBJ1-2; the D is unclear. There are 13 residues in the CDR3. V was shortened by 3 bases and J by 6 bases, with 12 bases between the two germline ends. Germline V gene lookup returns CDR1 SGDLS and CDR2 YYNGEE. The CDR3 loop is CASSAAGVNGYTF. CDR3 bases: TGTGCCAGCAGCGCCGCGGGTGTGAATGGCTACACCTTC. Full variable domain (outside the CDR3, taken from reference TRBV9 and TRBJ1-2): DSGVTQTPKHLITATGQRVTLRCSPRSGDLSVYWYQQSLDQGLQFLIQYYNGEERAKGNILERFSAQQFPDLHSELNLSSLELGDSALYFCASSAAGVNGYTFGSGTRLTVV.

The genes are TRBV7-2 and TRBJ2-1, with 10 bases matching TRBD2. The CDR3 contains 18 residues. Germline V gives CDR1 SGHTA, CDR2 FQGNSA. The V segment lost 5 bases and the J segment 0 bases; nucleotides outside the gene matches: 10. The CDR3 here is CASSRTSGRRSSYNEQFF. In DNA form, the CDR3 reads TGTGCCAGCAGCCGGACTAGCGGAAGGAGGAGCTCCTACAATGAGCAGTTCTTC.

This clone occurred a few times. The V and J genes are TRBV9 and TRBJ1-2; D remains ambiguous. Looked up from germline, CDR1 is SGDLS and CDR2 is YYNGEE. The V and J ends lost 8 bases and 6 bases respectively, with 17 bases between them. CDR3 size: 13 residues. CDR3 DNA sequence: TGTGCCAGTACGGAGGGCCAGAGCCATGGCTACACCTTC. It specifies CASTEGQSHGYTF.

The rearrangement uses TRBV5-1 and TRBJ2-7, with D perhaps TRBD2 (6 bases). CDR1 is SGHRS and CDR2 is YFSETQ in the germline V gene. CDR3 length: 16 residues. Trimming shortened V by 2 bases and J by 0 bases, and 15 bases separated the two germline ends. CDR3 residues: CASSLQSGSSSYEQYF. As DNA, the CDR3 is TGCGCCAGCAGCTTACAGAGCGGGTCGAGCTCCTACGAGCAGTACTTC.

This rearrangement joins TRBV7-2 to TRBJ1-5, with D possibly being TRBD1 (6 bases). This CDR3 has 15 residues. V lost 5 bases to trimming and J lost 2 bases, with 13 bases between them. Germline-derived CDR1 and CDR2 are SGHTA and FQGNSA. The CDR3 nucleotides read TGTGCCAGCAGCAAAGGGGGGGCCGGCAATCAGCCCCAGCATTTT. Its translation: CASSKGGAGNQPQHF.

This clone appeared a few times. V gene TRBV29-1 combines with J gene TRBJ1-5, with D hard to call. The CDR3 is 15 amino acids. Germline V gene data show CDR1 as SQVTM and CDR2 as ANQGSEA. Trimming took off 7 bases at V and 0 bases at J, with 16 bases between the two ends. CDR3 nucleotide sequence: TGCAGCGCCGTGTCTGGCAGTGATAGCAATCAGCCCCAGCATTTT. Translated: CSAVSGSDSNQPQHF.

This chain links TRBV5-1 with TRBJ1-2; 7 bases align to TRBD1. CDR1 and CDR2 from the germline V gene are SGHRS and YFSETQ. This CDR3 contains 12 residues. J gave up 10 bases and V 4 bases, and 7 bases lay outside the gene matches. The chain's CDR3 is CASSTRTGLYTF. The CDR3 nucleotides read TGCGCCAGCAGCACGAGGACAGGCCTCTACACCTTC.

The V and J genes are TRBV18 and TRBJ1-1, with D possibly TRBD1 on 5 matching bases. Trimming pared 3 bases from V and 6 bases from J, leaving 14 bases between. The CDR3 length is 14 residues. Germline CDR1 and CDR2: KGHSH and LQKENI. CDR3 bases: TGTGCCAGCTCACCGCAGGGTAGTTTCGCTGAAGCTTTCTTT. Its protein is CASSPQGSFAEAFF. Together with reference TRBV18 and TRBJ1-1, the CDR3 gives the full variable domain: NAGVMQNPRHLVRRRGQEARLRCSPMKGHSHVYWYRQLPEEGLKFMVYLQKENIIDESGMPKERFSAEFPKEGPSILRIQQVVRGDSAAYFCASSPQGSFAEAFFGQGTRLTVV.

Only a few counts were recorded for this clone. CDR3 amino acids: CASSQARDTEAFF. CDR3 bases: TGCGCCAGCAGCCAAGCCAGGGACACTGAAGCTTTCTTT. The chain links TRBV4-1 to TRBJ1-1; the D gene is possibly TRBD1 (5 bases). Germline assignment: CDR1 MGHRA and CDR2 YSYEKL. Trimming left V 1 base short and J 3 bases short, with 6 bases between. The CDR3 has 13 residues.

Only a few counts were recorded for this clone. The genes are TRBV6-6 and TRBJ1-6; D unresolved. Per germline, CDR1 MNHNY and CDR2 SVGAGI (reference sequence). The CDR3 spans 11 residues. V was clipped by 5 bases and J by 12 bases, with 8 bases between them. The CDR3 DNA follows: TGTGCCAGCAGTCCGGGTAGACCCCTCCACTTT. This encodes CASSPGRPLHF.

Here the CDR3 DNA reads TGTGCCAGCAGGGCCGGGACTCTAGCCAAAAACATTCAGTACTTC. Amino acid sequence: CASRAGTLAKNIQYF. V gene TRBV6-5 combines with J gene TRBJ2-4; D may be TRBD2 (6 bases). V was shortened by 6 bases and J by 0 bases, with 12 bases between the two germline ends. From germline, CDR1 is MNHEY and CDR2 SVGAGI. The CDR3 has 15 amino acids.

The table lists this clone with a few counts. The rearrangement links TRBV4-2 to TRBJ1-1; TRBD1 might be the D (6 bases). Germline values: CDR1 LGHNA, CDR2 YNFKEQ. The V gene lost 1 base and the J gene lost 3 bases, with 15 bases spanning the gap. The CDR3 extends over 16 amino acids. The CDR3 region has the DNA TGTGCCAGCAGCCAAGTGGGGTGGACAGCTGACACTGAAGCTTTCTTT. Its translation: CASSQVGWTADTEAFF.

V usage is TRBV10-3 and J usage is TRBJ2-5, with 9 bases that match TRBD2. J lost 1 base, V lost 4 bases, and 10 bases had no gene match. Looked up from germline, CDR1 is ENHRY and CDR2 is SYGVKD. The CDR3 extends over 17 amino acids. This CDR3 reads CAISGMLAGETQETQYF. Here the CDR3 DNA reads TGTGCCATCAGTGGAATGTTAGCGGGAGAAACCCAAGAGACCCAGTACTTC.

This clone was recorded a few times. Additional DNA sequences in this sample encode the identical CDR3. V and J are TRBV6-5 and TRBJ2-7; TRBD2 agrees at 7 bases. The CDR3 has 14 amino acids. Looked up from germline, CDR1 is MNHEY and CDR2 is SVGAGI. Trimming at V came to 2 bases and at J to 2 bases, leaving 3 bases not matched to a gene. The DNA of the CDR3 is TGTGCCAGCAGTTACGGGGGGAGGGCCTACGAGCAGTACTTC. It specifies CASSYGGRAYEQYF.

Turning to this clone: The sample has other DNA sequences that encode this CDR3 too. The chain links TRBV5-6 to TRBJ2-7; D is unclear. This CDR3 has 13 amino acids. Trimming stripped 0 bases from V and 1 base from J, with 5 bases between. CDR1 is SGHDT, CDR2 YYEEEE, per germline. DNA for the CDR3: TGTGCCAGCAGCTTGGCCGGGTCCTACGAGCAGTACTTC. This codes for CASSLAGSYEQYF. The whole variable domain, remainder taken from reference TRBV5-6 and TRBJ2-7, is DAGVTQSPTHLIKTRGQQVTLRCSPKSGHDTVSWYQQALGQGPQFIFQYYEEEERQRGNFPDRFSGHQFPNYSSELNVNALLLGDSALYLCASSLAGSYEQYFGPGTRLTVT.

V and J are TRBV29-1 and TRBJ2-3, with TRBD2 matching over 9 bases. V was clipped by 3 bases and J by 3 bases; unmatched bases: 4. CDR3 size: 14 residues. The V gene's germline CDR1 is SQVTM and CDR2 ANQGSEA. The DNA of the CDR3 is TGCAGCGTTGAGCCTAGCGGGGATACAGATACGCAGTATTTT. The encoded protein is CSVEPSGDTDTQYF.

The V call is TRBV15, the J call TRBJ1-5; 10 bases line up with TRBD1. CDR3 length equals 14 residues. Germline assignment: CDR1 LNHNV and CDR2 YYDKDF (reference sequence). V was clipped by 5 bases and J by 7 bases; unmatched bases: 5. The CDR3 sequence is CATSARDRGQPQHF. The CDR3 DNA sequence: TGTGCCACCAGCGCCCGGGACAGGGGCCAGCCCCAGCATTTT.

A few counts support this clone. The rearrangement links TRBV25-1 to TRBJ2-6; D perhaps matches TRBD1 (5 bases). V lost 6 bases and J 0 bases, leaving 9 bases between the germline ends. CDR3 length equals 15 residues. Germline values: CDR1 MGHDK, CDR2 SYGVNS. In nucleotides, the CDR3 is TGTGCCAGCAGGGGGCAGCTCTCTGGGGCCAACGTCCTGACTTTC. Protein product: CASRGQLSGANVLTF. The full variable domain, rest sourced from reference TRBV25-1 and TRBJ2-6, is EADIYQTPRYLVIGTGKKITLECSQTMGHDKMYWYQQDPGMELHLIHYSYGVNSTEKGDLSSESTVSRIRTEHFPLTLESARPSHTSQYLCASRGQLSGANVLTFGAGSRLTVL.

The chain combines TRBV5-1 with TRBJ2-3, with a tentative D call TRBD2 (5 bases). Germline V gives CDR1 SGHRS, CDR2 YFSETQ. The length of the CDR3 is 15 residues. Trimming cost V 3 bases and J 3 bases, with 14 bases left between them. The CDR3 region has the DNA TGCGCCAGCAGCTCCACTAGAAGGAGAACAGATACGCAGTATTTT. It is translated as CASSSTRRRTDTQYF.

V is TRBV2 and J is TRBJ2-1, with 10 bases that match TRBD2. CDR3 length equals 15 residues. Germline lookup yields CDR1 SNHLY and CDR2 FYNNEI. J gave up 3 bases and V 6 bases, and 5 bases lay outside the gene matches. The CDR3 protein is CASRAAGGRYNEQFF. CDR3 DNA: TGTGCCAGCAGAGCAGCGGGGGGGCGCTACAATGAGCAGTTCTTC.

The chain uses TRBV5-1 and TRBJ2-1, with 9 bases fitting TRBD2. This CDR3 contains 15 residues. V lost 1 base, J lost 5 bases, and 4 bases stayed unmatched. Per the germline V gene, CDR1 is SGHRS and CDR2 is YFSETQ. The CDR3 protein is CASSLSTSGHNEQFF. CDR3 sequence (DNA): TGCGCCAGCAGCTTGAGCACTAGCGGGCACAATGAGCAGTTCTTC. Full variable domain (missing parts from reference TRBV5-1 and TRBJ2-1): KAGVTQTPRYLIKTRGQQVTLSCSPISGHRSVSWYQQTPGQGLQFLFEYFSETQRNKGNFPGRFSGRQFSNSRSEMNVSTLELGDSALYLCASSLSTSGHNEQFFGPGTRLTVL.